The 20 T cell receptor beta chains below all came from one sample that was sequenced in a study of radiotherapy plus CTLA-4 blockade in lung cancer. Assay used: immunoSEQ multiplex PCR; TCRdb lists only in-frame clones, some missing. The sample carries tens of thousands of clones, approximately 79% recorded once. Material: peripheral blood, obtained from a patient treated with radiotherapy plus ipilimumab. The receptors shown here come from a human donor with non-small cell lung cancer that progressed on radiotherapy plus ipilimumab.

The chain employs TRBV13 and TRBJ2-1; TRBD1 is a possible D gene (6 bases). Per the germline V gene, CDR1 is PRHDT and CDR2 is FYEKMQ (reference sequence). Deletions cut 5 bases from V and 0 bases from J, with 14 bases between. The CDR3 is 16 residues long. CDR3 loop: CASSARQESSYNEQFF. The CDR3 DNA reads TGTGCCAGCAGCGCCCGACAGGAAAGCTCCTACAATGAGCAGTTCTTC.

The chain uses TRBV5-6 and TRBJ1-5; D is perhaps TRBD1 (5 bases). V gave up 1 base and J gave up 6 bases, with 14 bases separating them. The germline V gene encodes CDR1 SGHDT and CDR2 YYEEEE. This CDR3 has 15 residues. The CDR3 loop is CASSLRGPTGQPQHF. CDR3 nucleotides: TGTGCCAGCAGCTTGAGGGGCCCCACGGGTCAGCCCCAGCATTTT.

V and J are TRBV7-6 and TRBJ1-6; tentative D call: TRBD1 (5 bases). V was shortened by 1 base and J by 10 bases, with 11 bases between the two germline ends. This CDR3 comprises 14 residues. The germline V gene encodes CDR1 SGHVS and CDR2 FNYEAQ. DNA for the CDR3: TGTGCCAGCAGCTTAGATGAGGGGAAGTCACCCCTCCACTTT. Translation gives CASSLDEGKSPLHF.

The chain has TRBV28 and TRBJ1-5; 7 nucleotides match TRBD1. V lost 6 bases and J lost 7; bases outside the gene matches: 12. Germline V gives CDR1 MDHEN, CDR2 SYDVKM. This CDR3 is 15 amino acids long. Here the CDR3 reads CASSLRGQGGQPQHF. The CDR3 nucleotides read TGTGCCAGCAGCCTAAGGGGGCAGGGGGGGCAGCCCCAGCATTTT.

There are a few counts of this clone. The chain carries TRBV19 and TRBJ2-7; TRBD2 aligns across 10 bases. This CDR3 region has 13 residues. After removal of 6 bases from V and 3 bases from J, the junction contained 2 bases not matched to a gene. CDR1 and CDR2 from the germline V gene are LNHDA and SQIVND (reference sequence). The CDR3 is CASSRTSGYEQYF. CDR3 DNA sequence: TGTGCCAGTAGCCGGACTAGCGGCTACGAGCAGTACTTC.

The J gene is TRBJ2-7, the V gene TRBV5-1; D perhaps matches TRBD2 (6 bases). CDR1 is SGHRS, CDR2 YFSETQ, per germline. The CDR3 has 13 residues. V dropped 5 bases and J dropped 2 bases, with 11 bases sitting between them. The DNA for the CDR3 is TGCGCCAGCAGAACGAGGGAGGCCTACGAGCAGTACTTC. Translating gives CASRTREAYEQYF.

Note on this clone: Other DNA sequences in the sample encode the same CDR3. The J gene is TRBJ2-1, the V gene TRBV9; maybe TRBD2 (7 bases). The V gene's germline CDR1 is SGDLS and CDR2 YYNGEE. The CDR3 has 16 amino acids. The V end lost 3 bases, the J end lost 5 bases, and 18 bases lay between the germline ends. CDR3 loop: CASSAGWGGRDNEQFF. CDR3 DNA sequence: TGTGCCAGCAGCGCGGGATGGGGGGGCAGGGACAATGAGCAGTTCTTC.

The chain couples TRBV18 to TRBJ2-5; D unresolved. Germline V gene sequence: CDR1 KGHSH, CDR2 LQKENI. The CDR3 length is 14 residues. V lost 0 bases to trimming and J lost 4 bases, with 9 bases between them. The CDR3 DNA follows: TGTGCCAGCTCACCACCTTCGGTCTTAGAGACCCAGTACTTC. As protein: CASSPPSVLETQYF.

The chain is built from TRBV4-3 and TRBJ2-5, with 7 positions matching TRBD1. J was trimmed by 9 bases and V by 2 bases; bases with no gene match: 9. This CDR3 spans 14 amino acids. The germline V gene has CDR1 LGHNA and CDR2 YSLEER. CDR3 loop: CASSQSGVQGAQYF. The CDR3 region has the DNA TGCGCCAGCAGCCAATCAGGGGTCCAGGGGGCCCAGTACTTC.

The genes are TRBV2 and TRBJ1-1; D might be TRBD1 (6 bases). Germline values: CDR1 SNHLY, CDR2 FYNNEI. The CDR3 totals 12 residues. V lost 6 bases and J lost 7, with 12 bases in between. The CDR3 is CASSRDRYEAFF. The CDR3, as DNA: TGTGCCAGCAGCCGAGACAGGTATGAAGCTTTCTTT.

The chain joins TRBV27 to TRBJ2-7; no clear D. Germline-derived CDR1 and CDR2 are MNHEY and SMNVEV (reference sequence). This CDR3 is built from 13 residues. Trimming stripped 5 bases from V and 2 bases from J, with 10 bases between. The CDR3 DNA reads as TGTGCCAGCAGTCACGGTACAACCTACGAGCAGTACTTC. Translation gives CASSHGTTYEQYF.

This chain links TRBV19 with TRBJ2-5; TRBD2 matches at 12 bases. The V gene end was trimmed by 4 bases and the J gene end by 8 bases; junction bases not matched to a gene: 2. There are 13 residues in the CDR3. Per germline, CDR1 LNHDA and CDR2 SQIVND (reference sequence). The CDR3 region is CASSRTSGTTQYF. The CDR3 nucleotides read TGTGCCAGTAGTAGGACTAGCGGGACTACCCAGTACTTC. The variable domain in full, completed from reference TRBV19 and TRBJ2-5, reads DGGITQSPKYLFRKEGQNVTLSCEQNLNHDAMYWYRQDPGQGLRLIYYSQIVNDFQKGDIAEGYSVSREKKESFPLTVTSAQKNPTAFYLCASSRTSGTTQYFGPGTRLLVL.

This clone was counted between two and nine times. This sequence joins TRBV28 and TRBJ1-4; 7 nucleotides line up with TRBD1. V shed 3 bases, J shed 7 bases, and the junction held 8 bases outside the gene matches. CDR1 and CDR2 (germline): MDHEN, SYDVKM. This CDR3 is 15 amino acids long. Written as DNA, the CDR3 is TGTGCCAGCAGTTTGGCACAGGGGCTAAGTGAAAAACTGTTTTTT. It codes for CASSLAQGLSEKLFF.

The CDR3 loop reads CASSIGEGLAYEQYF. The CDR3 DNA sequence: TGTGCCAGTAGTATTGGAGAGGGTTTGGCCTACGAGCAGTACTTC. This sequence joins TRBV19 and TRBJ2-7; D possibly corresponds to TRBD2 (5 bases). The germline V gene encodes CDR1 LNHDA and CDR2 SQIVND (reference sequence). CDR3 length: 15 amino acids. V was shortened by 3 bases and J by 2 bases, with 14 bases between the two germline ends.

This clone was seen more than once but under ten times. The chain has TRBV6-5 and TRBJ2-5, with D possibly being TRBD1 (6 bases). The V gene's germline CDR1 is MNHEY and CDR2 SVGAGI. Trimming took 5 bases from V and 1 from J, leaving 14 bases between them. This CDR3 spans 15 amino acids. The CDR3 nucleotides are TGTGCCAGCAGTACAGGGCAGGGCCCCCAAGAGACCCAGTACTTC. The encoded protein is CASSTGQGPQETQYF.

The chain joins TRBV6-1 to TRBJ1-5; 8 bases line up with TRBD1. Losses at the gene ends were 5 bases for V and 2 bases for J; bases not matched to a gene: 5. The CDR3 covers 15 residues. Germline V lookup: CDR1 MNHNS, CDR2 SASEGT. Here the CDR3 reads CASSLTGVGNQPQHF. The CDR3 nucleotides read TGTGCCAGCAGTTTGACAGGGGTGGGCAATCAGCCCCAGCATTTT.

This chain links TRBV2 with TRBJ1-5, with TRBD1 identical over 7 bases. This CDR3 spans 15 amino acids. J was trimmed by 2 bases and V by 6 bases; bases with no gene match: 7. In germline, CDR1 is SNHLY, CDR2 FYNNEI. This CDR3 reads CASSVQTGRNQPQHF. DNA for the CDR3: TGTGCCAGCAGCGTTCAGACAGGGCGCAATCAGCCCCAGCATTTT. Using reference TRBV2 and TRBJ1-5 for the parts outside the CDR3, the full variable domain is EPEVTQTPSHQVTQMGQEVILRCVPISNHLYFYWYRQILGQKVEFLVSFYNNEISEKSEIFDDQFSVERPDGSNFTLKIRSTKLEDSAMYFCASSVQTGRNQPQHFGDGTRLSIL.

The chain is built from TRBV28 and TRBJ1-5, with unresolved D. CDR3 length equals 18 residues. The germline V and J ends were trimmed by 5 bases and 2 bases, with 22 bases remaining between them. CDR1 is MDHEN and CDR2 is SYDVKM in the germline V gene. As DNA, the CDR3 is TGTGCCAGCAGTCCACGTTCCCACCTGGCAGGCCGCAATCAGCCCCAGCATTTT. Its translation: CASSPRSHLAGRNQPQHF.

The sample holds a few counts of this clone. CDR3 protein: CASSGELGAGTNYGYTF. CDR3 nucleotides: TGTGCCAGCAGCGGGGAGTTAGGGGCAGGAACTAACTATGGCTACACCTTC. The chain joins TRBV5-6 to TRBJ1-2; weak D call: TRBD1 (5 bases). Germline values: CDR1 SGHDT, CDR2 YYEEEE. The CDR3 totals 17 residues. Trimming removed 4 bases from V and 0 bases from J, with 19 bases in between.

The CDR3 nucleotides read TGTGCCAGCAGCTCCAGCGTTCTGGCCCTCCACTTT. This translates into CASSSSVLALHF. This chain joins TRBV7-2 and TRBJ1-6; D uncertain. Germline CDR1 reads SGHTA; CDR2 reads FQGNSA. The germline V and J ends were trimmed by 4 bases and 14 bases, with 12 bases remaining between them. The CDR3 runs 12 residues.